This paragraph covers one TCR beta chain sequence. TCRdb passed the 5' RACE reads through MiXCR, listing each CDR3 protein once. Of a few hundred thousand distinct CDR3 sequences listed, 15% to 20% are singletons. These data belong to a study of T cells after yellow fever vaccination. Across the whole study: Preparation of the low-cell-number fractions used SMART-Seq v4 Ultra Low Input.

This CDR3 contains 12 residues. Germline CDR1 reads MNHEY; CDR2 reads SVGAGI. V shed 5 bases and J shed 9 bases, with 11 bases lying between them. The chain couples TRBV6-5 to TRBJ2-1; D is ambiguous. Here the sequenced sample was PBMCs, taken 15 days after the yellow fever booster vaccination. The sequence came from a man aged 25 to 40 who received the YFV17D yellow fever vaccine. The CDR3 DNA reads TGTGCCAGCAGTGGTGGGGTGAGTGAGCAGTTCTTC. Its translation is CASSGGVSEQFF.